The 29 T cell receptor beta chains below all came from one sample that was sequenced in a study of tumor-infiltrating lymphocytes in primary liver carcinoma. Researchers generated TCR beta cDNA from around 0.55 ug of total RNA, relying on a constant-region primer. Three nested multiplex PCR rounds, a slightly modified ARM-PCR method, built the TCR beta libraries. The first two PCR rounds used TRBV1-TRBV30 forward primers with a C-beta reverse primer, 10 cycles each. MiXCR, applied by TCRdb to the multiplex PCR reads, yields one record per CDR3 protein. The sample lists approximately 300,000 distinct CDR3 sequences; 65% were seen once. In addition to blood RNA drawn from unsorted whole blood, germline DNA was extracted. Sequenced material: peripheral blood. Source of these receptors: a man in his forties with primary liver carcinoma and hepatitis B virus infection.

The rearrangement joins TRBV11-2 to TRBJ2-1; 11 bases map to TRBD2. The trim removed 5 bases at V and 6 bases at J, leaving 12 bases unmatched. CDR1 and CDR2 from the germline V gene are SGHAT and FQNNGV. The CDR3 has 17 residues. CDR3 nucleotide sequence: TGTGCCAGCAGCCAGGCCCTTAGCGGGAGGGCCTTCAATGAGCAGTTCTTC. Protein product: CASSQALSGRAFNEQFF.

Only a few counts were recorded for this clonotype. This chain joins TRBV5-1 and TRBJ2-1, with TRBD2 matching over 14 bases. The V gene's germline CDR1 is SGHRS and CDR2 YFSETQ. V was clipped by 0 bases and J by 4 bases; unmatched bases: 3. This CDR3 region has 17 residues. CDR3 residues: CASSLGLAGGHYNEQFF. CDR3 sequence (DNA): TGCGCCAGCAGCTTGGGACTAGCGGGAGGGCATTACAATGAGCAGTTCTTC.

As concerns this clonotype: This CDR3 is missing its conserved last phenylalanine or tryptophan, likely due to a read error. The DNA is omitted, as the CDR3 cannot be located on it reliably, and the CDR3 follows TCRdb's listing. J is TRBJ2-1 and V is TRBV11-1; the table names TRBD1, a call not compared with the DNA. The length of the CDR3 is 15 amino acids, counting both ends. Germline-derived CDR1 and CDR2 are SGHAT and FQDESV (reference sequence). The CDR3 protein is CASRPGTEGYNELFL.

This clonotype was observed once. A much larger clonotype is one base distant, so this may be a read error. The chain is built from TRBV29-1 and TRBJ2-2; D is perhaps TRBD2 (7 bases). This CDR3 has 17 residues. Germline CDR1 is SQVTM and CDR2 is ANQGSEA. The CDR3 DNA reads TGCAGCGTACAGTCGGGTCGGGGGGCTCAGAACGCCGGGGAGCTGTTTTTT. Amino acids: CSVQSGRGAQNAGELFF.

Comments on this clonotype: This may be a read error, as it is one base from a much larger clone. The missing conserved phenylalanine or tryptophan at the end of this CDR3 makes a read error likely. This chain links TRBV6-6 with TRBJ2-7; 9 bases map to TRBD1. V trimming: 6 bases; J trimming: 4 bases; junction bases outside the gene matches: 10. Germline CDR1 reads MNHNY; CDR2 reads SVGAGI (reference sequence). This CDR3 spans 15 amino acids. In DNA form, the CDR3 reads TGTGCCAGCAGCGCTAATACAGGGGGCGGTTACGAGCAGTACATC. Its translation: CASSANTGGGYEQYI.

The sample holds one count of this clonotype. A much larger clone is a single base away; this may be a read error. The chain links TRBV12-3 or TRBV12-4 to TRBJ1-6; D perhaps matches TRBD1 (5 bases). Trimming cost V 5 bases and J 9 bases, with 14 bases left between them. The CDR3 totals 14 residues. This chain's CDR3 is CASSNWGGPSPLHF. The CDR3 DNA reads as TGTGCCAGCAGTAACTGGGGCGGCCCTTCACCCCTCCACTTT.

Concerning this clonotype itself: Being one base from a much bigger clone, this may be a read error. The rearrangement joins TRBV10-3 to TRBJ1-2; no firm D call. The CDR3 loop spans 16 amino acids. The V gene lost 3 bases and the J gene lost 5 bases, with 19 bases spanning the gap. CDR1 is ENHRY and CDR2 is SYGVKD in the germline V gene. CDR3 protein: CAISDPRIAVGYGYTF. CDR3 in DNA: TGTGCCATCAGTGATCCCAGGATAGCGGTTGGGTATGGCTACACCTTC.

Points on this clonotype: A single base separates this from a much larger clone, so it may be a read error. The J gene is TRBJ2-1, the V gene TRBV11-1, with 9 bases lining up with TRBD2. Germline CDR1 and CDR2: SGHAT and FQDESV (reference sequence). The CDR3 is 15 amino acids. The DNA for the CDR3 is TGTGCCAGCAGCCAAGCAGCGGGAGGCTACAATGAGCTGTTCTTC. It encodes CASSQAAGGYNELFF.

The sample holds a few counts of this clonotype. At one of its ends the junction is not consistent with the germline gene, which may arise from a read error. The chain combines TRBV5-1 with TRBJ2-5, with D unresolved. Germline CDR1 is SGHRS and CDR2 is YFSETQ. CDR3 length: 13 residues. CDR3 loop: CATQSSPGETQYF. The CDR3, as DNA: TGTGCCACCCAATCCAGCCCAGGAGAGACCCAGTACTTC.

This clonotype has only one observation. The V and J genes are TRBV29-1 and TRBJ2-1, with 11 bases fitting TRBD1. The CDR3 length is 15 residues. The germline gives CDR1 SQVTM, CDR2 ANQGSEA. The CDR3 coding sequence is TGCAACGCTGGTTTAGGGACAGGGGGATCAGATGAGCAGTTCTTC. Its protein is CNAGLGTGGSDEQFF.

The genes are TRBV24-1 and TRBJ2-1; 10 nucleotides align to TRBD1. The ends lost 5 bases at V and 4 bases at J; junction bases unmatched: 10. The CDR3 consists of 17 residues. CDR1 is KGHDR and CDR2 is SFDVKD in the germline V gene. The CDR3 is CATSAWGGQGDYNEQFF. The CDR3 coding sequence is TGTGCCACCAGTGCATGGGGAGGACAGGGGGATTACAATGAGCAGTTCTTC.

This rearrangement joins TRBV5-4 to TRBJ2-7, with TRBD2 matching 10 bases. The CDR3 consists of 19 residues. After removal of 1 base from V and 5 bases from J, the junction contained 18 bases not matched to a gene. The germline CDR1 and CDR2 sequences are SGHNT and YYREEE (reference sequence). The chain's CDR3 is CASSLTGRAGGPQGHEQYF. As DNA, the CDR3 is TGTGCCAGCAGCTTGACTGGACGAGCGGGAGGGCCCCAAGGCCACGAGCAGTACTTC.

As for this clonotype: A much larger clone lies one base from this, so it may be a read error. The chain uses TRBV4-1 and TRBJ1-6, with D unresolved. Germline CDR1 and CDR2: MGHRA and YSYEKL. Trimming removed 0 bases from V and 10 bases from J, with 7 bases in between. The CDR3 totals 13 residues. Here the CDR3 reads CASSQDMQSPLHF. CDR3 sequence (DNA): TGCGCCAGCAGCCAAGACATGCAGTCACCCCTCCACTTT.

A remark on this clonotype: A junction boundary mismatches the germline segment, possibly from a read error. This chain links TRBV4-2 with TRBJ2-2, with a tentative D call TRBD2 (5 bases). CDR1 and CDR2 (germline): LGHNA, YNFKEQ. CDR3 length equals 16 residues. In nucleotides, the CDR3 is TGTGCCAGCAGCCAAGATCAAGGCGTTGGCACCTGGGAGCTGTTGTTT. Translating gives CASSQDQGVGTWELLF.

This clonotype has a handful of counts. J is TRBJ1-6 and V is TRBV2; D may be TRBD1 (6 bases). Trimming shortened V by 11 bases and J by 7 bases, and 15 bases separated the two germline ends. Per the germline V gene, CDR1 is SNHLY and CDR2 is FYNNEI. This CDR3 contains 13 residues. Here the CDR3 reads CAGTGQGNSPLHF. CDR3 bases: TGTGCCGGCACCGGGCAGGGGAATTCACCCCTCCACTTT.

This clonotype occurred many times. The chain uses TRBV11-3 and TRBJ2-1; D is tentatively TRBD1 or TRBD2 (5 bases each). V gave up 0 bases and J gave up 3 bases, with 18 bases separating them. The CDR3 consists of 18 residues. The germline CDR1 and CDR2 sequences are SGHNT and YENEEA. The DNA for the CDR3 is TGTGCCAGCAGCTTAGATCCCCCGGGACCAAAATACTACAATGAGCAGTTCTTC. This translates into CASSLDPPGPKYYNEQFF.

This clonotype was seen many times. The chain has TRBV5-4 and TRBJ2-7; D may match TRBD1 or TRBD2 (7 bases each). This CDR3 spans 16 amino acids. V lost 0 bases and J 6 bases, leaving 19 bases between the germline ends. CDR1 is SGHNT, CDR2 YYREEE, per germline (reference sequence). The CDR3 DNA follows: TGTGCCAGCAGCTTGGGGGCGGGGGACAGCTTTCGCGAGCAGTACTTC. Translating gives CASSLGAGDSFREQYF.

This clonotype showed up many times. Written as DNA, the CDR3 is TGTGCCAGCAGGACAGGGACCGGGGAGCTGTTTTTT. Translation gives CASRTGTGELFF. The chain recombines TRBV6-5 with TRBJ2-2, with 7 nucleotides matching TRBD1. Germline V gene sequence: CDR1 MNHEY, CDR2 SVGAGI. The CDR3 loop spans 12 amino acids. Trimming took 6 bases from V and 5 from J; bases not matched to a gene: 0.

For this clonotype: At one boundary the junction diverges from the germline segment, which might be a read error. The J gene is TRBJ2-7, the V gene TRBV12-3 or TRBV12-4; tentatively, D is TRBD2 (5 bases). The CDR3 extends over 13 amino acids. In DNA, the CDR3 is TGTGTCAGCAGTTTCGTGACCCGGGGAGAGCAGTACTTC. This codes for CVSSFVTRGEQYF.

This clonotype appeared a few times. The chain's CDR3 is CASSIMTDQPQHF. CDR3 DNA: TGCGCCAGCAGCATAATGACAGATCAGCCCCAGCATTTT. The J gene is TRBJ1-5, the V gene TRBV5-1; the D gene is possibly TRBD1 (5 bases). V lost 4 bases, J lost 5 bases, and 10 bases lay in between. The germline CDR1 and CDR2 sequences are SGHRS and YFSETQ. This CDR3 comprises 13 residues. Supplemented by reference TRBV5-1 and TRBJ1-5, the full variable domain reads KAGVTQTPRYLIKTRGQQVTLSCSPISGHRSVSWYQQTPGQGLQFLFEYFSETQRNKGNFPGRFSGRQFSNSRSEMNVSTLELGDSALYLCASSIMTDQPQHFGDGTRLSIL.

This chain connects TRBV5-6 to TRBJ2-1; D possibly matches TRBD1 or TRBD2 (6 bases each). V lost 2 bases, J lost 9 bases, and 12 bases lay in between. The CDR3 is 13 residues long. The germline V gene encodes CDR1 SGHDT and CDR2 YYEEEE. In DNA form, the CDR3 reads TGTGCCAGCAGCTTTGCCGGAGGGGGTGAGCAGTTCTTC. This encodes CASSFAGGGEQFF.

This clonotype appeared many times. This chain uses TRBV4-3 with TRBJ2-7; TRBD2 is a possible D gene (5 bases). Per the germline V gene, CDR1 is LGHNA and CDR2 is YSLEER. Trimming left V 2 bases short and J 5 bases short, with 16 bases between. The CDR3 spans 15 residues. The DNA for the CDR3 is TGCGCCAGCAGCCAACTTCTTAACGGGGTTAACGAGCAGTACTTC. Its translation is CASSQLLNGVNEQYF.

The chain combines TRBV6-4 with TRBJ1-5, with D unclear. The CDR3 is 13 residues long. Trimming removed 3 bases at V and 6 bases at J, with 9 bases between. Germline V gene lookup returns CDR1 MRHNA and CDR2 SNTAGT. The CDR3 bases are TGTGCCAGCAGTGATCAGTTTGGTCAGCCCCAGCATTTT. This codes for CASSDQFGQPQHF.

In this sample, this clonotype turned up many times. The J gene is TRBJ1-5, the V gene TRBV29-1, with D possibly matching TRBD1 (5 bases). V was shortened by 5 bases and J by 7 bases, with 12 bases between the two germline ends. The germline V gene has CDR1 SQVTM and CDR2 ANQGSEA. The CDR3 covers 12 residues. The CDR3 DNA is TGCAGCGTTAAGGAGGGGCTGCAGCCCCAGCATTTT. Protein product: CSVKEGLQPQHF.

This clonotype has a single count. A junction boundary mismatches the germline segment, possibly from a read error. The CDR3: CAGSLAEGRGSYNEQFF. The CDR3 DNA sequence: TGCGCCGGCAGCTTGGCCGAGGGCAGGGGATCCTACAATGAGCAGTTCTTC. This sequence joins TRBV5-1 and TRBJ2-1; tentative D call: TRBD1 (6 bases). There are 17 residues in the CDR3. Looked up from germline, CDR1 is SGHRS and CDR2 is YFSETQ.

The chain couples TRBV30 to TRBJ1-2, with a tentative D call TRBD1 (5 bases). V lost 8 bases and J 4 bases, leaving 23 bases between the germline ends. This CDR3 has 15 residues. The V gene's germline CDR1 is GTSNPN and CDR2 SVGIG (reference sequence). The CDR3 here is CARYGTGHWSYGYTF. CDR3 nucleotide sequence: TGTGCCCGCTACGGTACGGGGCATTGGAGCTATGGCTACACCTTC.

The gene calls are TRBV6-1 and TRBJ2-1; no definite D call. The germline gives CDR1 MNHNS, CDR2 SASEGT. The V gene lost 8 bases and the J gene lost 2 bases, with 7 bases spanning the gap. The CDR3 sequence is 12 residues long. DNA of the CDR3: TGTGCCAGCGCTCCCCCCTACAATGAGCAGTTCTTC. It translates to CASAPPYNEQFF.

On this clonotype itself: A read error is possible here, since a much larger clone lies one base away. The CDR3 DNA is TGTGCCGAGGACAGGGGGCACGAGCAGTACTTC. This sequence encodes CAEDRGHEQYF. This chain uses TRBV6-2 or TRBV6-3 with TRBJ2-7; the match to TRBD1 covers 11 bases. The CDR3 covers 11 residues. Germline lookup yields CDR1 MNHEY and CDR2 SVGEGT. Trimming removed 11 bases from V and 5 bases from J; junction bases left unmatched: 2.

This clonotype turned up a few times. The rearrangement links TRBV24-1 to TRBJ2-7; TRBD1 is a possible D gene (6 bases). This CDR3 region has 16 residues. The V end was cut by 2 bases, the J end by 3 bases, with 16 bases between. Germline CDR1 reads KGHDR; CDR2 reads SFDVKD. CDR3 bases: TGTGCCACCAGTGATTCGTTGGGGGCCGGAAACTACGAGCAGTACTTC. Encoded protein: CATSDSLGAGNYEQYF.